The 30 T cell receptor beta chains given below trace back to one sample, sequenced in a study of CD8+CD57+ T cells in acquired aplastic anemia. TCR beta VDJ and CDR3 profiles were obtained from a genomic DNA template. MiXCR, applied by TCRdb to the reads, yields one record per CDR3 protein. The profile shows roughly 170,000 distinct CDR3 sequences, about three fifths of them singletons. The source material was sorted CD4+, CD8+, or CD8+CD57+ T cells (not recorded which) from PBMCs. The source is a human donor in good health.

This clonotype was counted many times. The gene calls are TRBV15 and TRBJ1-5; TRBD1 aligns across 12 bases. The CDR3 consists of 15 residues. The germline gives CDR1 LNHNV, CDR2 YYDKDF (reference sequence). J gave up 6 bases and V 3 bases, and 3 bases lay outside the gene matches. The CDR3 loop reads CATSRGTGGLQPQHF. The CDR3 coding sequence is TGTGCCACCAGCAGGGGGACAGGGGGCCTTCAGCCCCAGCATTTT.

This chain uses TRBV7-9 with TRBJ2-3, with a weak D call TRBD2 (6 bases). V lost 5 bases, J lost 2 bases, and 11 bases lay in between. The CDR3 runs 14 residues. Germline V CDR1 and CDR2: SEHNR, FQNEAQ (reference sequence). The CDR3 region is CASSRSGDTDTQYF. For the CDR3, the DNA is TGTGCCAGCAGCCGTAGCGGAGACACAGATACGCAGTATTTT.

This chain joins TRBV20-1 and TRBJ2-1; possibly TRBD1 for D (5 bases). V lost 1 base and J 10 bases, leaving 14 bases between the germline ends. CDR3 size: 13 residues. Germline V gene data show CDR1 as DFQATT and CDR2 as SNEGSKA (reference sequence). CDR3 bases: TGCAGTGCTAGAGGGACAAGGGATTGGGAGCAGTTCTTC. Amino acids: CSARGTRDWEQFF.

In nucleotides, the CDR3 is TGTGCCACCAGTGATGCTAGCTCTGGGGCCAACGTCCTGACTTTC. Amino acids: CATSDASSGANVLTF. The chain has TRBV24-1 and TRBJ2-6; D gene ambiguous. In germline, CDR1 is KGHDR, CDR2 SFDVKD. The CDR3 contains 15 residues. Trimming took off 3 bases at V and 0 bases at J, with 5 bases between the two ends.

The rearrangement uses TRBV5-1 and TRBJ1-6; TRBD1 matches at 7 bases. The CDR3 contains 13 residues. Germline lookup yields CDR1 SGHRS and CDR2 YFSETQ. V lost 7 bases to trimming and J lost 8 bases; unmatched junction nucleotides: 6. Written as DNA, the CDR3 is TGCGCCAGCGACAGGGATGGTGATTCACCCCTCCACTTT. Protein: CASDRDGDSPLHF.

The chain employs TRBV20-1 and TRBJ2-3, with 7 bases lining up with TRBD2. V lost 2 bases and J lost 4; bases outside the gene matches: 12. Germline CDR1 DFQATT, CDR2 SNEGSKA (reference sequence). The CDR3 length is 16 residues. CDR3 nucleotides: TGCAGTGCTAGACTAGCGGCCGCCCCCCAGGCAGATACGCAGTATTTT. It codes for CSARLAAAPQADTQYF.

This clonotype was found many times. V usage is TRBV7-9 and J usage is TRBJ2-3; 9 bases agree with TRBD2. Germline CDR1 reads SEHNR; CDR2 reads FQNEAQ (reference sequence). The CDR3 contains 18 residues. Trimming at V came to 0 bases and at J to 4 bases, leaving 11 bases not matched to a gene. Here the CDR3 reads CASSLAPGLAGNSDTQYF. Here the CDR3 DNA reads TGTGCCAGCAGCTTAGCCCCGGGACTAGCCGGTAACTCAGATACGCAGTATTTT.

This clonotype was picked up many times. The chain links TRBV19 to TRBJ2-1; unclear D gene. Between the trimmed V and J ends, which lost 0 bases and 0 bases, there was a span of 6 bases. Germline-derived CDR1 and CDR2 are LNHDA and SQIVND (reference sequence). This CDR3 has 15 residues. CDR3 residues: CASSIDWSSYNEQFF. The CDR3 DNA is TGTGCCAGTAGTATAGACTGGAGCTCCTACAATGAGCAGTTCTTC.

The chain couples TRBV7-3 to TRBJ2-3; 7 bases fit TRBD1. Germline V CDR1 and CDR2: SGHTA, FQGTGA. The CDR3 has 14 residues. With 2 bases clipped from V and 6 bases from J, the junction kept 5 bases outside the gene matches. The CDR3 here is CASSLGRTGDTQYF. CDR3 nucleotides: TGTGCCAGCAGCTTAGGCAGGACAGGCGATACGCAGTATTTT.

With regard to this clonotype: It is likely a read error, because the conserved phenylalanine at the end of the CDR3 is missing. The DNA is left out, because the CDR3 cannot be placed on it with certainty; the CDR3 is given as TCRdb lists it. The J gene is TRBJ2-7, the V gene TRBV15; the D segment call TRBD1 is taken from the table without a DNA check. Germline values: CDR1 LNHNV, CDR2 YYDKDF (reference sequence). The CDR3 numbers 15 amino acids, ends counted. CDR3: CATSRDGDPPTSSTP.

This clonotype was detected ten times or more. The chain joins TRBV2 to TRBJ1-6; tentative D call: TRBD1 (6 bases). The CDR3 is 15 amino acids. Trimming stripped 4 bases from V and 7 bases from J, with 14 bases between. The germline V gene encodes CDR1 SNHLY and CDR2 FYNNEI. The CDR3 is CASSGGGTTNSPLHF. The DNA for the CDR3 is TGTGCCAGCAGTGGGGGCGGGACAACCAATTCACCCCTCCACTTT.

The chain couples TRBV7-9 to TRBJ1-5, with D uncertain. The CDR3 contains 14 residues. Germline loops: CDR1 SEHNR, CDR2 FQNEAQ (reference sequence). Trimming removed 4 bases from V and 4 bases from J, with 11 bases in between. The CDR3 DNA follows: TGTGCCAGCAGCTCCGGCCCCGGGAATCAGCCCCAGCATTTT. Translation gives CASSSGPGNQPQHF.

The rearrangement uses TRBV7-2 and TRBJ2-1, with D possibly being TRBD1 or TRBD2 (5 bases each). The CDR3 extends over 14 amino acids. Trimming took off 2 bases at V and 10 bases at J, with 15 bases between the two ends. From germline, CDR1 is SGHTA and CDR2 FQGNSA. CDR3 residues: CASSLSLRDGEQFF. The CDR3 DNA reads TGTGCCAGCAGCTTATCACTCCGGGACGGAGAGCAGTTCTTC. Full variable domain (remainder filled in from reference TRBV7-2 and TRBJ2-1): GAGVSQSPSNKVTEKGKDVELRCDPISGHTALYWYRQSLGQGLEFLIYFQGNSAPDKSGLPSDRFSAERTGGSVSTLTIQRTQQEDSAVYLCASSLSLRDGEQFFGPGTRLTVL.

The sample holds a few counts of this clonotype. The V gene is TRBV20-1, the J gene TRBJ2-7; 8 bases agree with TRBD1. The CDR3 covers 13 residues. V shed 6 bases, J shed 4 bases, and the junction held 8 bases outside the gene matches. Germline assignment: CDR1 DFQATT and CDR2 SNEGSKA (reference sequence). CDR3 amino acids: CSARTGHRYEQYF. CDR3 coding DNA: TGCAGTGCGAGGACAGGGCACAGATACGAGCAGTACTTC.

With respect to this clonotype: The junction differs from germline at one of its ends, possibly a read error. Here the CDR3 reads CASSQLGAGTVSYEQYF. The CDR3 nucleotides read TGCGCCAGCAGCCAGCTTGGGGCCGGGACGGTATCCTACGAGCAGTACTTC. The chain is built from TRBV7-9 and TRBJ2-7; D could derive from TRBD1 or TRBD2 (5 bases each). Germline loops: CDR1 SEHNR, CDR2 FQNEAQ (reference sequence). The CDR3 runs to 17 residues.

The J gene is TRBJ1-4, the V gene TRBV7-9; 10 bases are a match to TRBD1. V shed 4 bases, J shed 2 bases, and the junction held 4 bases outside the gene matches. The CDR3 sequence is 16 residues long. CDR1 is SEHNR, CDR2 FQNEAQ, per germline (reference sequence). The CDR3 bases are TGTGCCAGCAGCTGGGACAGGGGATTGACTAATGAAAAACTGTTTTTT. Amino acids: CASSWDRGLTNEKLFF.

With regard to this clonotype: A single base separates this from a much larger clone, so it may be a read error. A read error is likely, as this CDR3 ends without the conserved phenylalanine or tryptophan. This chain links TRBV5-1 with TRBJ2-3; 7 bases fit TRBD2. Germline CDR1 and CDR2: SGHRS and YFSETQ. The CDR3 loop spans 16 amino acids. DNA for the CDR3: TGTGCCAGCAGCCACAACCTAGCGGCAAGCACAGATACGCAGTATCTT. Translating gives CASSHNLAASTDTQYL.

This clonotype was observed once. This chain uses TRBV7-9 with TRBJ2-2; D gene ambiguous. V dropped 6 bases and J dropped 9 bases, with 8 bases sitting between them. Germline V gene sequence: CDR1 SEHNR, CDR2 FQNEAQ (reference sequence). The CDR3 contains 11 residues. The CDR3 DNA follows: TGTGCCAGCAGGGAAAGCCGGGAGCTGTTTTTT. As protein: CASRESRELFF.

Many counts were recorded for this clonotype. The chain has TRBV9 and TRBJ1-1; D is possibly TRBD1 (5 bases). V lost 4 bases to trimming and J lost 4 bases, with 14 bases between them. The CDR3 is 14 residues long. From germline, CDR1 is SGDLS and CDR2 YYNGEE. The CDR3 DNA reads TGTGCCAGCAGCAAGCAGGGTTTAGGCACTGAAGCTTTCTTT. Protein: CASSKQGLGTEAFF.

In its sample, this clonotype was seen many times. The gene calls are TRBV11-3 and TRBJ2-7, with 8 bases matching TRBD2. Losses at the gene ends were 4 bases for V and 3 bases for J; bases not matched to a gene: 11. CDR1 is SGHNT, CDR2 YENEEA, per germline. This CDR3 contains 16 residues. CDR3 loop: CASSSGGVGHLYEQYF. DNA of the CDR3: TGTGCCAGCAGCTCCGGGGGGGTGGGACACCTCTACGAGCAGTACTTC.

This sequence joins TRBV29-1 and TRBJ2-7, with TRBD1 as a possible D gene (5 bases). CDR1 and CDR2 (germline): SQVTM, ANQGSEA. V lost 5 bases and J lost 3, with 8 bases in between. The CDR3 has 11 residues. The CDR3 DNA is TGCAGCGTTAAGACAGACTACGAGCAGTACTTC. As protein: CSVKTDYEQYF.

The J gene is TRBJ2-2, the V gene TRBV7-9; maybe TRBD2 (6 bases). The CDR3 is 15 residues long. Germline-derived CDR1 and CDR2 are SEHNR and FQNEAQ (reference sequence). V lost 1 base and J 9 bases, leaving 15 bases between the germline ends. In nucleotides, the CDR3 is TGTGCCAGCAGCTTAGGGCAGGGACTTCACCGGGAGCTGTTTTTT. It is translated as CASSLGQGLHRELFF.

This clonotype was counted many times. The rearrangement links TRBV5-1 to TRBJ2-3; 12 positions agree with TRBD2. V was clipped by 3 bases and J by 4 bases; unmatched bases: 9. CDR3 length: 17 amino acids. Germline V gene data show CDR1 as SGHRS and CDR2 as YFSETQ. This chain's CDR3 is CASSSPSGRAAADTQYF. The CDR3 coding sequence is TGCGCCAGCAGCTCTCCTAGCGGGAGGGCCGCGGCAGATACGCAGTATTTT. Full variable domain (remainder filled in from reference TRBV5-1 and TRBJ2-3): KAGVTQTPRYLIKTRGQQVTLSCSPISGHRSVSWYQQTPGQGLQFLFEYFSETQRNKGNFPGRFSGRQFSNSRSEMNVSTLELGDSALYLCASSSPSGRAAADTQYFGPGTRLTVL.

This clonotype was seen a few times. V is TRBV24-1 and J is TRBJ2-2; D might be TRBD1 or TRBD2, each matching 5 bases. The V end was cut by 2 bases, the J end by 0 bases, with 12 bases between. Germline V gene data show CDR1 as KGHDR and CDR2 as SFDVKD. The CDR3 is made up of 17 amino acids. CDR3 amino acids: CATSDWGRPTNTGELFF. The DNA for the CDR3 is TGTGCCACCAGTGATTGGGGACGTCCGACGAACACCGGGGAGCTGTTTTTT.

CDR3 sequence reads: CSARGRTGFSYEQYF. The CDR3 DNA is TGCAGTGCTAGAGGGAGGACAGGGTTTTCGTACGAGCAGTACTTC. J is TRBJ2-7 and V is TRBV20-1; 8 nucleotides line up with TRBD1. The V gene end was trimmed by 1 base and the J gene end by 4 bases; junction bases not matched to a gene: 9. Germline values: CDR1 DFQATT, CDR2 SNEGSKA (reference sequence). The CDR3 is made up of 15 amino acids.

This clonotype came up a few times. The CDR3 reads CASSQTSGTDTQYF. The CDR3 DNA sequence: TGTGCCAGCAGCCAGACGTCCGGCACAGATACGCAGTATTTT. The gene calls are TRBV7-2 and TRBJ2-3; D is undetermined. Germline V gene sequence: CDR1 SGHTA, CDR2 FQGNSA. There are 14 residues in the CDR3. V lost 5 bases and J 1 base, leaving 10 bases between the germline ends.

The V call is TRBV20-1, the J call TRBJ1-2; TRBD1 agrees at 8 bases. With V trimmed by 6 bases and J by 2 bases, 5 bases remained unmatched. This CDR3 comprises 13 residues. Per the germline V gene, CDR1 is DFQATT and CDR2 is SNEGSKA (reference sequence). This CDR3 reads CSASDRVNYGYTF. For the CDR3, the DNA is TGCAGTGCGTCGGACAGGGTGAACTATGGCTACACCTTC.

The chain uses TRBV20-1 and TRBJ2-1; maybe TRBD2 (5 bases). Germline V gives CDR1 DFQATT, CDR2 SNEGSKA (reference sequence). The CDR3 has 14 amino acids. V lost 1 base and J lost 5, with 12 bases in between. The CDR3 nucleotides read TGCAGTGCTAGAGCCCTGGACGGGAACAATGAGCAGTTCTTC. Its translation: CSARALDGNNEQFF.

This clonotype came up many times. The chain is built from TRBV20-1 and TRBJ1-1; no reliable D call. CDR3 length: 11 amino acids. Between the trimmed V and J ends, which lost 6 bases and 3 bases, there was a span of 8 bases. Looked up from germline, CDR1 is DFQATT and CDR2 is SNEGSKA (reference sequence). The CDR3 DNA reads as TGCAGTGCCCCTTTCGACACTGAAGCTTTCTTT. Its protein is CSAPFDTEAFF.

The chain employs TRBV11-3 and TRBJ2-1; 13 bases map to TRBD2. Per germline, CDR1 SGHNT and CDR2 YENEEA. The CDR3 runs 20 residues. The junction had 13 bases not matched to a gene; V was cut back by 5 bases and J by 0 bases. CDR3 protein: CASSPRTSGRISSSYNEQFF. The CDR3 DNA reads TGTGCCAGCAGCCCCCGGACTAGCGGGAGAATTTCTAGCTCCTACAATGAGCAGTTCTTC.